The 20 T cell receptor beta chains reported below all come from one sample, sequenced in a study of metastatic and nonmetastatic thyroid tumors. Every patient was untreated before thyroid surgery. TCRdb reprocessed the PCR reads via MiXCR. This table holds 30,000 to 35,000 clones, approximately 15% found once. The sequenced sample was blood. The origin of the receptors is a male donor with papillary thyroid cancer or a benign thyroid nodule (not recorded which). Some clones in this sample may be carry-over from other donors' samples.

By share of the sample, this clone is medium-sized. The chain combines TRBV6-1 with TRBJ1-2; D remains ambiguous. Trimming removed 4 bases at V and 5 bases at J, with 5 bases between. Germline V gene lookup returns CDR1 MNHNS and CDR2 SASEGT. CDR3 size: 11 residues. The CDR3 reads CASSVPYGYTF. As DNA, the CDR3 is TGTGCCAGCAGTGTCCCTTATGGCTACACCTTC.

This chain joins TRBV14 and TRBJ1-2; TRBD1 matches 7 bases. V trimming: 3 bases; J trimming: 4 bases; junction bases outside the gene matches: 5. Germline loops: CDR1 SGHDN, CDR2 FVKESK. The CDR3 totals 14 residues. This CDR3 is CASSQKGAGYGYTF. CDR3 coding DNA: TGTGCCAGCAGCCAGAAGGGGGCGGGCTATGGCTACACCTTC.

This clone was recorded at least ten times. The chain couples TRBV6-2 or TRBV6-3 to TRBJ1-1, with unresolved D. The CDR3 runs to 15 residues. Trimming took 9 bases from V and 1 from J, leaving 18 bases between them. Per the germline V gene, CDR1 is MNHEY and CDR2 is SVGEGT. The CDR3 coding sequence is TGTGCCAGTGCTCGGGGAGGATCTGGGAACACTGAAGCTTTCTTT. Its protein product is CASARGGSGNTEAFF.

This clone was detected many times. CDR3 in DNA: TGTGCCAGTAGTATTTCCGAGGGGCCCCAGCATTTT. Residues: CASSISEGPQHF. V usage is TRBV19 and J usage is TRBJ1-5; D remains unclear. Germline lookup yields CDR1 LNHDA and CDR2 SQIVND (reference sequence). This CDR3 spans 12 amino acids. V was cut by 3 bases and J by 9 bases, with 9 bases left in between.

This clone has more than one count but fewer than ten. The junction departs from the called germline gene at one end, perhaps through a read error. J is TRBJ1-1 and V is TRBV6-1, with TRBD1 identical over 9 bases. Looked up from germline, CDR1 is MNHNS and CDR2 is SASEGT. CDR3 size: 17 residues. The DNA of the CDR3 is TGTGCCAGCAGTGAAAAATTAACGGGACAGGGAAACACTGAAGCCTTCTTT. This sequence encodes CASSEKLTGQGNTEAFF.

With regard to this clone: The sample holds other DNA sequences that translate to the same CDR3. The J gene is TRBJ2-1, the V gene TRBV11-1; 7 nucleotides match TRBD2. The V gene end was trimmed by 4 bases and the J gene end by 9 bases; junction bases not matched to a gene: 21. The length of the CDR3 is 18 residues. Germline assignment: CDR1 SGHAT and CDR2 FQDESV (reference sequence). The CDR3, as DNA: TGTGCCAGCAGCTCGGGACTAATTGCCCTTGGACCATCAGGTGAGCAGTTCTTC. Its protein is CASSSGLIALGPSGEQFF.

This clone was seen a few times. The chain joins TRBV3-1 to TRBJ2-7, with 8 nucleotides matching TRBD2. The germline gives CDR1 LGHDT, CDR2 YNNKEL (reference sequence). V trimming: 3 bases; J trimming: 0 bases; junction bases outside the gene matches: 7. The CDR3 extends over 16 amino acids. The CDR3 sequence is CASSQVAGSVSYEQYF. The CDR3 nucleotides read TGTGCCAGCAGCCAGGTAGCGGGATCTGTCTCCTACGAGCAGTACTTC.

This clone is medium-sized. V is TRBV6-1 and J is TRBJ2-7; D ambiguous. Trimming took off 7 bases at V and 5 bases at J, with 9 bases between the two ends. Germline V CDR1 and CDR2: MNHNS, SASEGT. The CDR3 has 11 residues. CDR3 protein: CASKVLNEQYF. The CDR3 region has the DNA TGTGCCAGCAAGGTGTTAAACGAGCAGTACTTC.

In its sample, this clone was seen many times. The chain carries TRBV7-2 and TRBJ2-7; 7 positions agree with TRBD2. The CDR3 is 15 amino acids. Looked up from germline, CDR1 is SGHTA and CDR2 is FQGNSA. V dropped 1 base and J dropped 6; count of bases not matched to a gene: 9. The CDR3 sequence: CASSLEGGRLGEQYF. CDR3 nucleotides: TGTGCCAGCAGCTTAGAGGGAGGGCGATTAGGCGAGCAGTACTTC.

Note on this clone: A much bigger clone sits one base away, suggesting this may be a read error. This rearrangement joins TRBV7-9 to TRBJ2-6; D is possibly TRBD2 (5 bases). CDR3 length: 14 amino acids. Germline V gene sequence: CDR1 SEHNR, CDR2 FQNEAQ (reference sequence). CDR3 loop: CSSSSGMVANVLTF. The DNA for the CDR3 is TGTTCCAGCAGCTCCGGGATGGTTGCCAACGTCCTGACTTTC.

Many counts were recorded for this clone. This sequence joins TRBV3-1 and TRBJ1-1; D may be TRBD1 (5 bases). The CDR3 length is 16 residues. CDR1 and CDR2 (germline): LGHDT, YNNKEL (reference sequence). V was pared by 0 bases and J by 1 base, with 12 bases between. CDR3 residues: CASSQDIRQRNTEAFF. CDR3 sequence (DNA): TGTGCCAGCAGCCAAGATATCCGACAGAGGAACACTGAAGCTTTCTTT.

CDR3 residues: CASSRTSGSREQYF. For the CDR3, the DNA is TGTGCCAGCAGCCGGACTAGCGGGAGTCGCGAGCAGTACTTC. The chain joins TRBV4-2 to TRBJ2-7; 13 bases are shared with TRBD2. The germline V gene has CDR1 LGHNA and CDR2 YNFKEQ. CDR3 size: 14 residues. Trimming cost V 4 bases and J 6 bases; bases outside gene matches: 3.

The chain is built from TRBV9 and TRBJ2-2; 10 bases align to TRBD2. Germline CDR1 SGDLS, CDR2 YYNGEE. V was clipped by 2 bases and J by 4 bases; unmatched bases: 5. The CDR3 is 16 residues long. CDR3 bases: TGTGCCAGCAGCGTTACTAGCGGGGCCCTCACCGGGGAGCTGTTTTTT. Protein product: CASSVTSGALTGELFF.

This clone was detected ten times or more. The chain carries TRBV28 and TRBJ1-5; 8 bases are shared with TRBD1. Trimming cost V 4 bases and J 5 bases; bases outside gene matches: 7. CDR1 MDHEN and CDR2 SYDVKM come from the germline V gene. The CDR3 has 15 amino acids. The CDR3 DNA follows: TGTGCCAGCAGTTCAACGGACAGGGTCCATCAGCCCCAGCATTTT. The encoded protein is CASSSTDRVHQPQHF.

In its sample, this clone is medium-sized (0.01 to 0.1%). The same CDR3 arises from other DNA sequences in this sample as well. V usage is TRBV2 and J usage is TRBJ2-7; the match to TRBD2 covers 10 bases. The trim removed 4 bases at V and 2 bases at J, leaving 5 bases unmatched. CDR3 length: 15 amino acids. Germline assignment: CDR1 SNHLY and CDR2 FYNNEI. This CDR3 reads CASSAGLAVTYEQYF. CDR3 DNA: TGTGCCAGCAGTGCAGGACTAGCGGTGACCTACGAGCAGTACTTC.

This clone has a count of ten or more. The chain employs TRBV20-1 and TRBJ2-7; D remains unclear. Germline V CDR1 and CDR2: DFQATT, SNEGSKA (reference sequence). The CDR3 spans 12 residues. The germline V and J ends were trimmed by 3 bases and 7 bases, with 13 bases remaining between them. For the CDR3, the DNA is TGCAGTGCTAGCGCTTCGTTCGGGGAGCAGTACTTC. Its translation is CSASASFGEQYF.

This clone has a count of ten or more. V is TRBV4-2 and J is TRBJ2-7; TRBD2 is a possible D gene (5 bases). The ends were cut back, 3 bases at V and 6 bases at J, with 15 bases in the middle. This CDR3 is built from 14 residues. CDR1 is LGHNA, CDR2 YNFKEQ, per germline. In DNA form, the CDR3 reads TGTGCCAGCAGCCACGGTGGGAGTAATGTCGAGCAGTACTTC. Translation gives CASSHGGSNVEQYF.

The chain employs TRBV28 and TRBJ2-1, with 9 positions matching TRBD2. The CDR3 is made up of 14 amino acids. Losses at the gene ends were 7 bases for V and 9 bases for J; bases not matched to a gene: 10. CDR1 and CDR2 (germline): MDHEN, SYDVKM. The DNA of the CDR3 is TGTGCCAGCAAGGCGGGAGGGCCTCGCGGTGAGCAGTTCTTC. Amino acid sequence: CASKAGGPRGEQFF.

This clone has at least ten counts. The CDR3 nucleotides read TGTGCCAGCAGACCGGCAACTAATGAAAAACTGTTTTTT. This encodes CASRPATNEKLFF. This rearrangement joins TRBV27 to TRBJ1-4; D remains ambiguous. The CDR3 sequence is 13 residues long. The V gene lost 6 bases and the J gene lost 0 bases, with 5 bases spanning the gap. CDR1 and CDR2 (germline): MNHEY, SMNVEV (reference sequence).

The count of this clone is one. A much larger clone sits a single nucleotide away, making a read error possible. The CDR3 DNA reads TGCAGTGCTAGTCAGGGGATAGAGACCCAGTACTTC. Its translation is CSASQGIETQYF. The chain combines TRBV20-1 with TRBJ2-5; D is possibly TRBD1 (6 bases). Germline CDR1 and CDR2: DFQATT and SNEGSKA (reference sequence). The V end was cut by 3 bases, the J end by 4 bases, with 9 bases between. The CDR3 loop spans 12 amino acids.